This TCR beta chain was captured by sequencing in a study of blood T cell repertoires in COVID-19. Study at large: From the United States, Italy and Spain came samples of acute and convalescent COVID-19. The cDNA or gDNA used as material had been derived from T cells, B-cell-depleted T cells, or PBMCs.

This CDR3 contains 16 residues. Germline V gene sequence: CDR1 LGHDT, CDR2 YNNKEL (reference sequence). Losses at the gene ends were 1 base for V and 3 bases for J; bases not matched to a gene: 5. As processed by the authors: Estimation of nucleated cell counts relied on the amplification of reference gene primers. Some clones are missing from TCRdb's copy, which holds only in-frame ones; the method was immunoSEQ multiplex PCR. That table gives V, J and clone size, and the DNA gave D and trimming. The sample includes under 250,000 clones, approximately 90% of them seen just once. The chain combines TRBV3-1 (or the pseudogene TRBV3-2) with TRBJ2-3; 9 nucleotides agree with TRBD2. The origin of this receptor is a man aged 25-45 years with acute or convalescent COVID-19. Sequences were obtained from peripheral blood. The DNA for the CDR3 is TGTGCCAGCAGCCAAGCGACTAGCGGAAATACAGATACGCAGTATTTT. Amino acids: CASSQATSGNTDTQYF.